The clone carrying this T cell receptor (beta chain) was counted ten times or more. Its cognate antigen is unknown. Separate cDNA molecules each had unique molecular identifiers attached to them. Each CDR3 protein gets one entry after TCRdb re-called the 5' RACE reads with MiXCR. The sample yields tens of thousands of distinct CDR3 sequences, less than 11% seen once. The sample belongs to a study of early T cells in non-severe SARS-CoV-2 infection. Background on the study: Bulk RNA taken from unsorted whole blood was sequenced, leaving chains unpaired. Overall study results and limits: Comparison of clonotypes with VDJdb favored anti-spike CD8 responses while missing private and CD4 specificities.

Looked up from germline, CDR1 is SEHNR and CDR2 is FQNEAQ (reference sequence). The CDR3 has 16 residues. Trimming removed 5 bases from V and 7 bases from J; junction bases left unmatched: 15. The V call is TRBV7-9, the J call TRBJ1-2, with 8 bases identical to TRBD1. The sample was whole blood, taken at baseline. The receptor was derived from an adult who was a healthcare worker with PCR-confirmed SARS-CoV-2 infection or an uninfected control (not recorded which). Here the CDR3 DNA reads TGTGCCAGCAGCCCTCCGGGACAGGTCCTTCCCGGTGGCTACACCTTC. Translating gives CASSPPGQVLPGGYTF.